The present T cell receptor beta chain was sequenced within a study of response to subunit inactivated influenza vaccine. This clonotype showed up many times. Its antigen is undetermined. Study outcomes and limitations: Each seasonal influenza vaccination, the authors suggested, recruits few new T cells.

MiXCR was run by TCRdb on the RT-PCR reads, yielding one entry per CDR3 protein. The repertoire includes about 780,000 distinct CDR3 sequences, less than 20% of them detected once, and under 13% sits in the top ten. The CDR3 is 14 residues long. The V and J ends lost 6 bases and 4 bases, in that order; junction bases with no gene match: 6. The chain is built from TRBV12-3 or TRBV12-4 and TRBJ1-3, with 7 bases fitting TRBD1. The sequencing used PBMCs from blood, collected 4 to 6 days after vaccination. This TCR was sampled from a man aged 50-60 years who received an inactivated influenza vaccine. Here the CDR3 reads CASRLRGHGNTIYF. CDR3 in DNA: TGTGCCAGCAGATTAAGGGGGCACGGAAACACCATATATTTT.